This T cell receptor (beta chain) emerged from a study of blood T cell repertoires in COVID-19. Across the whole study: Specimens from acute and convalescent COVID-19 originated in the United States, Italy and Spain. T cells, B-cell-depleted T cells, or PBMCs provided the cDNA or gDNA that served as material.

In the original processing: Researchers report that nucleated cell counts were estimated from reference gene primer amplification. The method was immunoSEQ multiplex PCR; TCRdb's version includes in-frame clones alone and lacks a portion of them. The DNA was the basis for D and trimming; V, J and clone size are from that table. The data contain about 150,000 clones, around four fifths of them singletons. The V and J ends lost 3 bases and 5 bases respectively, with 16 bases between them. This CDR3 is 16 amino acids long. Germline assignment: CDR1 MNHNS and CDR2 SASEGT. The V call is TRBV6-1, the J call TRBJ1-4; TRBD1 is a possible D gene (6 bases). The clonotype comes from an elderly woman with COVID-19, enrolled during active disease. Sample: peripheral blood. As DNA, the CDR3 is TGTGCCAGCAGTGAGGCTGCTGCGGGGGGCAATGAAAAACTGTTTTTT. Protein: CASSEAAAGGNEKLFF.